The next 18 T cell receptor beta chains were all read from a single sample in a study of blood T cell repertoires in COVID-19. TCRdb's table, derived via immunoSEQ multiplex PCR, lists solely in-frame clones and lacks some. The sample includes 110,000 to 150,000 clones, about 80% of them seen just once. The sample taken for sequencing was PBMCs or T cells enriched from blood (not recorded which). These receptors originate from a woman aged 45-65 years who had recovered from COVID-19.

The chain links TRBV29-1 to TRBJ2-3, with D hard to call. CDR1 is SQVTM and CDR2 is ANQGSEA in the germline V gene. The V and J ends lost 7 bases and 0 bases respectively, with 11 bases between them. The CDR3 is made up of 13 amino acids. The CDR3, as DNA: TGCAGCGCTGATACGACTAGCACAGATACGCAGTATTTT. As protein: CSADTTSTDTQYF.

The chain couples TRBV10-3 to TRBJ2-3; 11 bases are a match to TRBD2. V trimming: 6 bases; J trimming: 2 bases; junction bases outside the gene matches: 13. CDR1 is ENHRY, CDR2 SYGVKD, per germline. CDR3 length: 18 residues. For the CDR3, the DNA is TGTGCCATCAGAGGGGACGGATTAGCGGGGGGGAACACAGATACGCAGTATTTT. This gives the protein CAIRGDGLAGGNTDTQYF.

The chain joins TRBV3-1 (or the pseudogene TRBV3-2) to TRBJ2-3; the match to TRBD2 covers 15 bases. The CDR3 runs 18 residues. The V and J ends lost 2 bases and 2 bases, in that order; junction bases with no gene match: 5. Germline CDR1 and CDR2: LGHDT and YNNKEL (reference sequence). The CDR3 DNA reads TGTGCCAGCAGCCAACGGACTAGCGGGGGGGGTTACACAGATACGCAGTATTTT. It specifies CASSQRTSGGGYTDTQYF.

CDR3 sequence reads: CASSPGQVSNQPQHF. The CDR3 coding sequence is TGTGCCAGCAGCCCCGGACAGGTTAGCAATCAGCCCCAGCATTTT. This rearrangement joins TRBV5-5 to TRBJ1-5, with TRBD1 identical over 7 bases. The V gene's germline CDR1 is SGHKS and CDR2 YYEKEE (reference sequence). Trimming cost V 4 bases and J 0 bases; bases outside gene matches: 4. The CDR3 covers 15 residues.

This chain uses TRBV12-3 or TRBV12-4 with TRBJ1-2, with 7 bases fitting TRBD1. The CDR3 consists of 13 residues. The J segment lost 3 bases and the V segment lost 3 bases, leaving 1 base of the junction unmatched. CDR3: CASSFGTDYGYTF. The CDR3 region has the DNA TGTGCCAGCAGTTTCGGGACAGACTATGGCTACACCTTC.

Concerning this clone: Other nucleotide sequences from this sample produce the same CDR3. The chain has TRBV2 and TRBJ1-2, with D unresolved. Between the trimmed V and J ends, which lost 5 bases and 2 bases, there was a span of 3 bases. CDR3 length: 11 residues. The germline V gene has CDR1 SNHLY and CDR2 FYNNEI. Here the CDR3 DNA reads TGTGCCAGCAGTAGCAACTATGGCTACACCTTC. This translates into CASSSNYGYTF.

The chain has TRBV10-2 and TRBJ1-5; TRBD1 matches 9 bases. V lost 6 bases, J lost 2 bases, and 5 bases stayed unmatched. The length of the CDR3 is 15 residues. Germline V gives CDR1 WSHSY, CDR2 SAAADI. The CDR3 DNA sequence: TGCGCCAGCAGAAGCCGACAGGGGGGCAATCAGCCCCAGCATTTT. Its translation: CASRSRQGGNQPQHF.

The chain couples TRBV7-8 to TRBJ2-2; 7 bases line up with TRBD1. The germline gives CDR1 SGHVS, CDR2 FQNEAQ. V shed 3 bases, J shed 6 bases, and the junction held 10 bases outside the gene matches. CDR3 length equals 16 residues. The CDR3 DNA reads TGTGCCAGCAGCTTGCGCGACAGGGAGTATGCCGGGGAGCTGTTTTTT. Translated: CASSLRDREYAGELFF.

V usage is TRBV7-2 and J usage is TRBJ2-1; perhaps TRBD1 as D (5 bases). The CDR3 totals 15 residues. Between the trimmed V and J ends, which lost 5 bases and 1 base, there was a span of 12 bases. Germline CDR1 reads SGHTA; CDR2 reads FQGNSA. The CDR3 DNA sequence: TGTGCCAGCAGCCCCATGGCAGGGTCCTACAATGAGCAGTTCTTC. Its protein product is CASSPMAGSYNEQFF. Based on the CDR3 plus reference TRBV7-2 and TRBJ2-1, the full variable domain is GAGVSQSPSNKVTEKGKDVELRCDPISGHTALYWYRQSLGQGLEFLIYFQGNSAPDKSGLPSDRFSAERTGGSVSTLTIQRTQQEDSAVYLCASSPMAGSYNEQFFGPGTRLTVL.

The CDR3 spells CASSATDSNTEAFF. For the CDR3, the DNA is TGTGCCAGCAGTGCGACAGATTCAAACACTGAAGCTTTCTTT. V and J are TRBV2 and TRBJ1-1; a possible D gene is TRBD1 (5 bases). In germline, CDR1 is SNHLY, CDR2 FYNNEI. Trimming took 4 bases from V and 2 from J, leaving 11 bases between them. This CDR3 spans 14 amino acids.

This chain uses TRBV28 with TRBJ2-6, with 10 bases matching TRBD1. This CDR3 is built from 16 residues. Germline V gene lookup returns CDR1 MDHEN and CDR2 SYDVKM. V lost 2 bases to trimming and J lost 2 bases; unmatched junction nucleotides: 0. CDR3 DNA: TGTGCCAGCAGTTTAGGGACAGGGGCTGGGGCCAACGTCCTGACTTTC. It is translated as CASSLGTGAGANVLTF.

The chain recombines TRBV28 with TRBJ1-4, with TRBD1 as a possible D gene (6 bases). Germline V gives CDR1 MDHEN, CDR2 SYDVKM. The CDR3 is 15 amino acids. V was pared by 6 bases and J by 5 bases, with 16 bases between. The CDR3 sequence is CASRPQQGGNEKLFF. Here the CDR3 DNA reads TGTGCCAGCAGGCCTCAACAGGGAGGGAATGAAAAACTGTTTTTT.

This clone was found a few times. The V call is TRBV5-1, the J call TRBJ1-2, with D tentatively TRBD1 (6 bases). Germline CDR1 reads SGHRS; CDR2 reads YFSETQ. V lost 8 bases and J lost 6, with 20 bases in between. The CDR3 loop spans 14 amino acids. The CDR3: CASSILQGMDGYTF. DNA of the CDR3: TGCGCCAGTTCAATCCTACAGGGTATGGATGGCTACACCTTC.

Many counts were recorded for this clone. The chain employs TRBV5-4 and TRBJ2-2; D might be TRBD2 (5 bases). The length of the CDR3 is 16 residues. Trimming cost V 5 bases and J 7 bases, with 21 bases left between them. Germline lookup yields CDR1 SGHNT and CDR2 YYREEE (reference sequence). CDR3 sequence (DNA): TGTGCCAGCAGAGCCAGACAACGAGATGGAGGCGGGGAGCTGTTTTTT. This translates into CASRARQRDGGGELFF. Together with reference TRBV5-4 and TRBJ2-2, the CDR3 gives the full variable domain: ETGVTQSPTHLIKTRGQQVTLRCSSQSGHNTVSWYQQALGQGPQFIFQYYREEENGRGNFPPRFSGLQFPNYSSELNVNALELDDSALYLCASRARQRDGGGELFFGEGSRLTVL.

CDR3 sequence (DNA): TGCGCCAGCTCTGCCACAGGGGGCCTCTACAATGAGCAGTTCTTC. Amino acid sequence: CASSATGGLYNEQFF. The chain uses TRBV5-1 and TRBJ2-1; TRBD1 matches at 9 bases. V gave up 7 bases and J gave up 3 bases; unmatched junction bases: 8. From germline, CDR1 is SGHRS and CDR2 YFSETQ. This CDR3 spans 15 amino acids.

This clone has just a few counts. The chain carries TRBV29-1 and TRBJ2-7; tentatively, D is TRBD1 (6 bases). The CDR3 covers 11 residues. Germline lookup yields CDR1 SQVTM and CDR2 ANQGSEA. Deletions cut 3 bases from V and 5 bases from J, with 8 bases between. Here the CDR3 DNA reads TGCAGCGTTGACAGGGGCGACGAGCAGTACTTC. It specifies CSVDRGDEQYF.

This clone was recorded only once. This sequence joins TRBV10-3 and TRBJ1-2; D is possibly TRBD1 (6 bases). CDR3 length: 12 residues. In germline, CDR1 is ENHRY, CDR2 SYGVKD. The V end was cut by 3 bases, the J end by 8 bases, with 10 bases between. CDR3 bases: TGTGCCATCAGTGAAGGGGGAGAGGGCTACACCTTC. Protein: CAISEGGEGYTF.

This rearrangement joins TRBV12-3 or TRBV12-4 to TRBJ1-5; D ambiguous. Trimming left V 8 bases short and J 1 base short, with 9 bases between. There are 13 residues in the CDR3. Written as DNA, the CDR3 is TGTGCCAGCGGACCGGGGAGCAATCAGCCCCAGCATTTT. Translated: CASGPGSNQPQHF.